The next 9 T cell receptor beta chains were all read from a single sample in a study of T-cell memory formation after mild COVID-19. TCRdb passed the 5' RACE reads through MiXCR, listing each CDR3 protein once. Here the sample spans 13,000 to 15,000 distinct CDR3 sequences, about 20% being singletons. The specimen was PBMCs or a T cell subset sorted from them (not recorded which). All receptors come from an adult woman who had mild COVID-19 (a few samples of this study predate the infection). Cell type and time point are not known.

This clonotype appeared a single time. This chain uses TRBV20-1 with TRBJ2-7; TRBD2 aligns across 10 bases. The CDR3 extends over 14 amino acids. Per germline, CDR1 DFQATT and CDR2 SNEGSKA (reference sequence). Losses at the gene ends were 6 bases for V and 0 bases for J; bases not matched to a gene: 5. This CDR3 is CSARTSGSSYEQYF. CDR3 in DNA: TGCAGTGCAAGGACTAGCGGTAGCTCCTACGAGCAGTACTTC.

Many counts were recorded for this clonotype. V gene TRBV27 combines with J gene TRBJ2-7; D remains unclear. Germline CDR1 is MNHEY and CDR2 is SMNVEV (reference sequence). The CDR3 is made up of 18 amino acids. Trimming pared 7 bases from V and 2 bases from J, leaving 27 bases between. CDR3 in amino acids: CASTYKGDRHATAYEQYF. In DNA, the CDR3 is TGTGCCAGCACTTACAAGGGTGATCGGCACGCAACGGCCTACGAGCAGTACTTC.

In this sample, this clonotype turned up many times. For the CDR3, the DNA is TGCAGTGCCCACACATATACGGATACGCAGTATTTT. As protein: CSAHTYTDTQYF. This sequence joins TRBV20-1 and TRBJ2-3; D not resolved. Germline V gives CDR1 DFQATT, CDR2 SNEGSKA (reference sequence). The V end lost 6 bases, the J end lost 6 bases, and 13 bases lay between the germline ends. The CDR3 runs 12 residues.

In its sample, this clonotype was seen many times. This chain links TRBV13 with TRBJ2-1; possibly TRBD1 or TRBD2 for D (6 bases each). Germline CDR1 reads PRHDT; CDR2 reads FYEKMQ (reference sequence). Trimming shortened V by 3 bases and J by 4 bases, and 13 bases separated the two germline ends. CDR3 length: 15 residues. The CDR3 sequence is CASSFRGVGYNEQFF. In DNA form, the CDR3 reads TGTGCCAGCAGCTTTAGGGGGGTTGGGTACAATGAGCAGTTCTTC.

The chain combines TRBV7-2 with TRBJ2-3; D is unresolved. The V end was cut by 5 bases, the J end by 0 bases, with 12 bases between. The CDR3 sequence is 15 residues long. The germline V gene has CDR1 SGHTA and CDR2 FQGNSA. CDR3 in amino acids: CASSPQGFSTDTQYF. DNA of the CDR3: TGTGCCAGCAGCCCCCAAGGTTTTAGCACAGATACGCAGTATTTT.

This chain connects TRBV24-1 to TRBJ2-3; a possible D gene is TRBD2 (7 bases). V was pared by 7 bases and J by 5 bases, with 15 bases between. The CDR3 totals 14 residues. CDR1 and CDR2 (germline): KGHDR, SFDVKD. Here the CDR3 reads CATSEGGVGDTQYF. Written as DNA, the CDR3 is TGTGCCACCAGCGAGGGGGGGGTAGGAGATACGCAGTATTTT.

Many counts were recorded for this clonotype. The chain joins TRBV10-3 to TRBJ1-2, with 7 bases aligning to TRBD1. This CDR3 is 13 amino acids long. Germline values: CDR1 ENHRY, CDR2 SYGVKD. V was pared by 2 bases and J by 6 bases, with 3 bases of the junction left unmatched. Here the CDR3 DNA reads TGTGCCATCAGTGAGGACAGGGCAGATGGCTACACCTTC. It encodes CAISEDRADGYTF.

The V and J genes are TRBV6-2 or TRBV6-3 and TRBJ2-3; 7 bases are shared with TRBD1. The trim removed 3 bases at V and 0 bases at J, leaving 3 bases unmatched. CDR1 MNHEY and CDR2 SVGEGT come from the germline V gene. The CDR3 runs 15 residues. The DNA for the CDR3 is TGTGCCAGCAGTTATGGGGGACAGAGCACAGATACGCAGTATTTT. Translation: CASSYGGQSTDTQYF.

This clonotype was seen repeatedly, ten times or more. The chain has TRBV29-1 and TRBJ2-7, with D perhaps matching TRBD2 (6 bases). The CDR3 loop spans 15 amino acids. Germline V gene lookup returns CDR1 SQVTM and CDR2 ANQGSEA. Trimming left V 4 bases short and J 4 bases short, with 20 bases between. CDR3 region: CSVAASPEGSYEQYF. In DNA form, the CDR3 reads TGCAGCGTTGCCGCCAGTCCGGAGGGGTCGTACGAGCAGTACTTC.